These 26 T cell receptor beta chains were all obtained from the same sample, sequenced in a study of blood T cell repertoires in COVID-19. TCRdb's copy holds only in-frame clones and misses some; the assay was immunoSEQ multiplex PCR. The table has about 320,000 clones, around 83% seen once. Material for sequencing was peripheral blood. The receptors derive from a woman between 50 and 59 years old with acute or convalescent COVID-19.

The rearrangement uses TRBV5-5 and TRBJ2-1; 8 positions match TRBD2. CDR1 SGHKS and CDR2 YYEKEE come from the germline V gene (reference sequence). The CDR3 consists of 11 residues. After removal of 2 bases from V and 15 bases from J, the junction contained 4 bases not matched to a gene. CDR3 protein: CASSLSGRLFF. In DNA form, the CDR3 reads TGTGCCAGCAGCTTAAGCGGGAGACTGTTCTTC.

The V call is TRBV5-6, the J call TRBJ2-7, with 8 bases fitting TRBD1. V shed 1 base, J shed 2 bases, and the junction held 5 bases outside the gene matches. The CDR3 length is 15 residues. The germline V gene encodes CDR1 SGHDT and CDR2 YYEEEE. The DNA of the CDR3 is TGTGCCAGCAGCTTGAGAGGACAGGGAGCCTACGAGCAGTACTTC. It specifies CASSLRGQGAYEQYF.

This chain uses TRBV3-1 (or the pseudogene TRBV3-2) with TRBJ1-6; D remains ambiguous. The CDR3 is 13 residues long. Germline V gives CDR1 LGHDT, CDR2 YNNKEL (reference sequence). The V end lost 1 base, the J end lost 7 bases, and 5 bases lay between the germline ends. As DNA, the CDR3 is TGTGCCAGCAGCCAAGGGCCAAATTCACCCCTCCACTTT. Its protein product is CASSQGPNSPLHF.

J is TRBJ2-3 and V is TRBV6-5, with D tentatively TRBD1 (6 bases). V dropped 6 bases and J dropped 2 bases, with 15 bases sitting between them. This CDR3 is 15 amino acids long. The germline V gene encodes CDR1 MNHEY and CDR2 SVGAGI. The DNA of the CDR3 is TGTGCCAGCAGACGGACAGTTACACCCACAGATACGCAGTATTTT. It specifies CASRRTVTPTDTQYF.

The chain combines TRBV7-9 with TRBJ2-7; D uncertain. The CDR3 is 13 residues long. Germline V gene sequence: CDR1 SEHNR, CDR2 FQNEAQ (reference sequence). V was trimmed by 5 bases and J by 3 bases, leaving 11 bases between them. This chain's CDR3 is CASSPPSRYEQYV. The CDR3 nucleotides are TGTGCCAGCAGCCCACCAAGCCGCTACGAGCAGTACGTC.

This clone has a single count. V gene TRBV6-5 combines with J gene TRBJ1-1; 7 nucleotides agree with TRBD1. Trimming at V came to 7 bases and at J to 5 bases, leaving 10 bases not matched to a gene. The germline V gene has CDR1 MNHEY and CDR2 SVGAGI. The CDR3 runs 14 residues. The DNA for the CDR3 is TGTGCCAGCACCAAGAACAGGGGTAAGACTGAAGCTTTCTTT. Translating gives CASTKNRGKTEAFF.

The rearrangement uses TRBV5-4 and TRBJ1-1; TRBD1 aligns across 7 bases. Trimming removed 0 bases from V and 11 bases from J; junction bases left unmatched: 10. The CDR3 runs to 14 residues. Germline CDR1 and CDR2: SGHNT and YYREEE (reference sequence). Here the CDR3 DNA reads TGTGCCAGCAGCTTGGGCCAGGGGGGTCTGGACGCTTTCTTT. The encoded protein is CASSLGQGGLDAFF.

This chain connects TRBV5-1 to TRBJ1-2, with 8 bases identical to TRBD1. This CDR3 comprises 14 residues. The V segment lost 3 bases and the J segment 8 bases; nucleotides outside the gene matches: 9. Germline CDR1 reads SGHRS; CDR2 reads YFSETQ. DNA for the CDR3: TGCGCCAGCAGCTCACAGGGGGTACTTAGCGGCTACACCTTC. This gives the protein CASSSQGVLSGYTF.

V and J are TRBV14 and TRBJ2-7; D ambiguous. This CDR3 contains 13 residues. V was shortened by 0 bases and J by 3 bases, with 6 bases between the two germline ends. Germline CDR1 is SGHDN and CDR2 is FVKESK. CDR3 protein: CASSQEYNYEQYF. The DNA of the CDR3 is TGTGCCAGCAGCCAAGAGTACAACTACGAGCAGTACTTC.

The sample holds a few counts of this clone. The J gene is TRBJ1-2, the V gene TRBV6-2 or TRBV6-3, with D perhaps matching TRBD1 (6 bases). Germline V gives CDR1 MNHEY, CDR2 SVGEGT. The CDR3 covers 13 residues. Trimming cost V 7 bases and J 7 bases, with 16 bases left between them. The CDR3 loop is CASTPLGTSGYTF. CDR3 in DNA: TGTGCCAGCACCCCGCTAGGGACAAGTGGCTACACCTTC.

A few counts support this clone. The rearrangement links TRBV7-9 to TRBJ2-7; D possibly corresponds to TRBD2 (6 bases). Germline CDR1 SEHNR, CDR2 FQNEAQ (reference sequence). Trimming took off 1 base at V and 7 bases at J, with 17 bases between the two ends. This CDR3 spans 15 amino acids. DNA of the CDR3: TGTGCCAGCAGCTTAGTGGGACTCCCAGAGGAGGAGCAGTACTTC. Protein product: CASSLVGLPEEEQYF.

The genes are TRBV30 and TRBJ1-2; D remains unclear. The V end was cut by 1 base, the J end by 8 bases, with 11 bases between. This CDR3 has 12 amino acids. Per germline, CDR1 GTSNPN and CDR2 SVGIG (reference sequence). CDR3 nucleotides: TGTGCCTGGAGTGGCAGGATAGAAGGCTACACCTTC. This translates into CAWSGRIEGYTF. Combining the CDR3 with reference TRBV30 and TRBJ1-2 gives the whole variable domain SQTIHQWPATLVQPVGSPLSLECTVEGTSNPNLYWYRQAAGRGLQLLFYSVGIGQISSEVPQNLSASRPQDRQFILSSKKLLLSDSGFYLCAWSGRIEGYTFGSGTRLTVV.

The gene calls are TRBV7-2 and TRBJ1-2; D is unresolved. V lost 1 base and J 2 bases, leaving 14 bases between the germline ends. Germline V gene lookup returns CDR1 SGHTA and CDR2 FQGNSA. The CDR3 loop spans 16 amino acids. CDR3 in amino acids: CASSLGATSSNYGYTF. CDR3 nucleotides: TGTGCCAGCAGCTTAGGGGCGACGAGCAGCAACTATGGCTACACCTTC.

V usage is TRBV5-1 and J usage is TRBJ2-7; possibly TRBD2 for D (5 bases). The CDR3 length is 15 residues. Germline-derived CDR1 and CDR2 are SGHRS and YFSETQ. With 4 bases removed from V and 0 bases from J, the gap between germline ends came to 14 bases. Here the CDR3 DNA reads TGCGCCAGCAGCGACTTGGAGGTTTACTCCTACGAGCAGTACTTC. It specifies CASSDLEVYSYEQYF. The variable domain in full, with the rest retrieved from reference TRBV5-1 and TRBJ2-7, is KAGVTQTPRYLIKTRGQQVTLSCSPISGHRSVSWYQQTPGQGLQFLFEYFSETQRNKGNFPGRFSGRQFSNSRSEMNVSTLELGDSALYLCASSDLEVYSYEQYFGPGTRLTVT.

V usage is TRBV10-3 and J usage is TRBJ2-2; 10 bases agree with TRBD2. Germline V gene sequence: CDR1 ENHRY, CDR2 SYGVKD. The V gene end was trimmed by 5 bases and the J gene end by 6 bases; junction bases not matched to a gene: 9. This CDR3 is built from 16 residues. The DNA for the CDR3 is TGTGCCATCAGTCCCAGCGGGGGGGCTATATCCGGGGAGCTGTTTTTT. Amino acids: CAISPSGGAISGELFF.

The chain employs TRBV7-2 and TRBJ2-7; D is possibly TRBD1 (6 bases). Germline CDR1 is SGHTA and CDR2 is FQGNSA. The V gene lost 5 bases and the J gene lost 6 bases, with 14 bases spanning the gap. The CDR3 length is 13 residues. Here the CDR3 DNA reads TGTGCCAGCAGCCTAAACAGGGAAGGCGAGCAGTACTTC. It is translated as CASSLNREGEQYF.

This rearrangement joins TRBV6-6 to TRBJ2-5, with D uncertain. Trimming pared 7 bases from V and 5 bases from J, leaving 11 bases between. The length of the CDR3 is 12 residues. Germline CDR1 and CDR2: MNHNY and SVGAGI (reference sequence). This chain's CDR3 is CASTPYGETQYF. The CDR3 nucleotides are TGTGCCAGCACTCCCTACGGGGAGACCCAGTACTTC.

The gene calls are TRBV7-9 and TRBJ1-2; D ambiguous. The CDR3 spans 12 residues. The V and J ends lost 2 bases and 7 bases respectively, with 8 bases between them. Germline-derived CDR1 and CDR2 are SEHNR and FQNEAQ (reference sequence). The CDR3 reads CASSLSAGGYTF. CDR3 nucleotide sequence: TGTGCCAGCAGCTTAAGTGCCGGTGGCTACACCTTC.

This sequence joins TRBV5-1 and TRBJ2-1; 7 nucleotides agree with TRBD1. J gave up 9 bases and V 4 bases, and 10 bases lay outside the gene matches. Germline CDR1 SGHRS, CDR2 YFSETQ. This CDR3 contains 14 residues. CDR3: CASSPRTGDSEQFF. The CDR3 coding sequence is TGCGCCAGCAGCCCCAGGACAGGCGACAGTGAGCAGTTCTTC.

The rearrangement links TRBV27 to TRBJ1-3; D is unresolved. This CDR3 has 13 residues. Germline V lookup: CDR1 MNHEY, CDR2 SMNVEV (reference sequence). The V end was cut by 3 bases, the J end by 4 bases, with 7 bases between. CDR3 loop: CASSFMGGNTIYF. The CDR3 nucleotides are TGTGCCAGCAGTTTCATGGGCGGAAACACCATATATTTT.

This clone was found a few times. The J gene is TRBJ2-5, the V gene TRBV7-3; 7 bases fit TRBD1. This CDR3 has 14 residues. In germline, CDR1 is SGHTA, CDR2 FQGTGA. V trimming: 5 bases; J trimming: 3 bases; junction bases outside the gene matches: 6. CDR3: CASSPTGREETQYF. The CDR3 DNA reads as TGTGCCAGCAGCCCGACAGGGCGGGAAGAGACCCAGTACTTC.

The genes are TRBV7-2 and TRBJ2-3; D perhaps matches TRBD1 (6 bases). CDR3 length: 18 residues. V lost 5 bases to trimming and J lost 2 bases, with 23 bases between them. Germline V gene lookup returns CDR1 SGHTA and CDR2 FQGNSA. In nucleotides, the CDR3 is TGTGCCAGCAGCCCCGGGACACAGAAACCTACAATCACAGATACGCAGTATTTT. Its protein product is CASSPGTQKPTITDTQYF.

J is TRBJ2-5 and V is TRBV5-1, with a tentative D call TRBD1 (8 bases). The CDR3 extends over 14 amino acids. Deletions cut 2 bases from V and 3 bases from J, with 11 bases between. CDR1 is SGHRS, CDR2 YFSETQ, per germline. The CDR3 is CASSFTGGEETQYF. The DNA for the CDR3 is TGCGCCAGCAGCTTCACAGGGGGGGAAGAGACCCAGTACTTC.

Turning to this clone: This specimen includes other DNA sequences encoding the same CDR3. The rearrangement joins TRBV27 to TRBJ1-1; D possibly corresponds to TRBD1 (6 bases). The V and J ends lost 2 bases and 6 bases respectively, with 13 bases between them. This CDR3 contains 14 residues. CDR1 MNHEY and CDR2 SMNVEV come from the germline V gene (reference sequence). CDR3: CASSLLRGGAEAFF. CDR3 in DNA: TGTGCCAGCAGTTTACTTAGGGGGGGCGCTGAAGCTTTCTTT.

The chain has TRBV29-1 and TRBJ2-1; tentatively, D is TRBD2 (6 bases). V shed 5 bases and J shed 5 bases, with 13 bases lying between them. Germline V lookup: CDR1 SQVTM, CDR2 ANQGSEA. This CDR3 is 13 amino acids long. The CDR3 DNA is TGCAGCGTTCTTGACCGACTAGACAATGAGCAGTTCTTC. It translates to CSVLDRLDNEQFF.

The chain couples TRBV5-1 to TRBJ1-4; weak D call: TRBD1 (6 bases). Trimming shortened V by 0 bases and J by 2 bases, and 11 bases separated the two germline ends. CDR1 and CDR2 (germline): SGHRS, YFSETQ. The CDR3 has 16 residues. CDR3 loop: CASSLVVGATNEKLFF. In nucleotides, the CDR3 is TGCGCCAGCAGCTTGGTAGTGGGGGCTACTAATGAAAAACTGTTTTTT. The entire variable domain, with the rest obtained from reference TRBV5-1 and TRBJ1-4, is as follows: KAGVTQTPRYLIKTRGQQVTLSCSPISGHRSVSWYQQTPGQGLQFLFEYFSETQRNKGNFPGRFSGRQFSNSRSEMNVSTLELGDSALYLCASSLVVGATNEKLFFGSGTQLSVL.